The 3 T cell receptor beta chains presented below share a single source sample, sequenced in a study of T cells after yellow fever vaccination. TCRdb reprocessed the 5' RACE reads via MiXCR and lists one record per CDR3 protein. The data contain 500,000 to 650,000 distinct CDR3 sequences, 17% of them singletons. The specimen was PBMCs, collected 5 days after the first yellow fever vaccination. The receptor source for this set is a man aged 18 to 29 who received the YFV17D yellow fever vaccine.

This clonotype was recorded at least ten times. V is TRBV7-2 and J is TRBJ2-3; weak D call: TRBD1 (6 bases). This CDR3 spans 14 amino acids. Germline CDR1 reads SGHTA; CDR2 reads FQGNSA. Trimming removed 6 bases at V and 5 bases at J, with 15 bases between. The CDR3 here is CASRLGALVDTQYF. The CDR3 DNA reads as TGTGCCAGCAGACTGGGGGCCCTAGTAGATACGCAGTATTTT.

V and J are TRBV5-1 and TRBJ2-3; perhaps TRBD2 as D (6 bases). V gave up 0 bases and J gave up 1 base, with 12 bases separating them. The CDR3 spans 16 residues. Per germline, CDR1 SGHRS and CDR2 YFSETQ. This CDR3 reads CASSLAPGLGTDTQYF. In DNA form, the CDR3 reads TGCGCCAGCAGCTTGGCTCCGGGACTCGGCACAGATACGCAGTATTTT.

The chain joins TRBV20-1 to TRBJ1-5; TRBD1 agrees at 11 bases. V gave up 4 bases and J gave up 6 bases; unmatched junction bases: 8. The germline gives CDR1 DFQATT, CDR2 SNEGSKA (reference sequence). The CDR3 covers 15 residues. The CDR3 DNA follows: TGCAGTGCTATTATCCGGGACAGGGGGAGTCAGCCCCAGCATTTT. Translation: CSAIIRDRGSQPQHF.